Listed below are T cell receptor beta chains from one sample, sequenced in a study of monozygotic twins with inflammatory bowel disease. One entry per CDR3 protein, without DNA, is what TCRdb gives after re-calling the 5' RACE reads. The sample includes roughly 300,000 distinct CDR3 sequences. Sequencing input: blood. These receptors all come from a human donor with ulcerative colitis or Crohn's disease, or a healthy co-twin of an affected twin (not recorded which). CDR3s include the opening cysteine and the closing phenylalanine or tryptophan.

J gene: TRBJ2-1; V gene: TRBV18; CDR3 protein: CASSPPTGIYNEQFF
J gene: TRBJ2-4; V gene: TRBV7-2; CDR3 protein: CASSSPLGLQYF
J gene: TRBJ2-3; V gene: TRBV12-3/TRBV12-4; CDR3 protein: CASSRQATDTQYF
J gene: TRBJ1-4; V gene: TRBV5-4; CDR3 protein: CASSETTGVDEKLFF
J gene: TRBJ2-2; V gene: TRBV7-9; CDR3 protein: CASSHEGVTGELFF
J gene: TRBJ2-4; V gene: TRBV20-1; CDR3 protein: CSASLAKNIQYF
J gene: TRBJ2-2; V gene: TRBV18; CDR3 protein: CASQQLNTGELFF
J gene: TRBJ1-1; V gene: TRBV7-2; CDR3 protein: CASSTMAPIAGTEAFF
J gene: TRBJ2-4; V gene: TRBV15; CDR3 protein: CATSRGGSLAKNIQYF
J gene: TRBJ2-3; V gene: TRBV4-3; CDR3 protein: CASSHLTSGITDTQYF
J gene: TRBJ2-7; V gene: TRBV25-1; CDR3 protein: CASSPHRDSYEQYF
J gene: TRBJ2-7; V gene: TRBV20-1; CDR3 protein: CSAREPPYEQYF
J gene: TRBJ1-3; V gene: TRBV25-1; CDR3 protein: CASSDLQGILYF
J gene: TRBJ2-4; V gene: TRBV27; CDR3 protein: CASSSLDRDPKNIQYF
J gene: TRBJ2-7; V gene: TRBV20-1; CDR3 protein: CSASPPVGGSYEQYF
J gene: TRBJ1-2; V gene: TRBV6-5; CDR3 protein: CASSQDTYYGYTF
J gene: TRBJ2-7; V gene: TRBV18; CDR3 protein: CASSPPGRGLYEQYF
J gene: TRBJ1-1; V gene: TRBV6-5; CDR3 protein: CASSYSRTKNTEAFF
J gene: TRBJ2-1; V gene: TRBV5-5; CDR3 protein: CASSLGSVYNEQFF
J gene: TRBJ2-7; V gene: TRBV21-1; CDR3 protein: CASNGGLKVYGLSYEQYF
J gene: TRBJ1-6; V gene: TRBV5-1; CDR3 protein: CASSLDGDRGPSPLHF
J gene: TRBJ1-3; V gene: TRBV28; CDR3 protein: CASTAQRSGNTIYF
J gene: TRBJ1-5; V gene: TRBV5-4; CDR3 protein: CASSSDRVGQPQHF
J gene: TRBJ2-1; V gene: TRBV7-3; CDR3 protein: CASSSGLAGGITEQFF
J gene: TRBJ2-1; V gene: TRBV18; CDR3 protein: CASSPALSYNEQFF
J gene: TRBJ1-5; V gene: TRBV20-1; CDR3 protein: CSAVRTEYLQHF
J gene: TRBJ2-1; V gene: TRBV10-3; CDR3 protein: CAISPLAGPAVNEQFF
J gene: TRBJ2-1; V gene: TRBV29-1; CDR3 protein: CSVEGYKGVRSYNEQFF
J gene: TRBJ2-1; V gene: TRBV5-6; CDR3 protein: CASTDGRNEQFF
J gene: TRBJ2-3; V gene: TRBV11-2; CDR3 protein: CASSLASAGDTQYF
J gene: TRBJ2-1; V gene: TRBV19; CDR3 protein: CASSISFGGSSYNEQFF
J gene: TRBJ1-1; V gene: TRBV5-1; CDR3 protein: CASRRGQTIMNTEAFF
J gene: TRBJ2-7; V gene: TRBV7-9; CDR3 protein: CASSLGQGQKQYF
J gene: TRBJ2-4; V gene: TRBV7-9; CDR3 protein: CASSLAGGTGSKNIQYF
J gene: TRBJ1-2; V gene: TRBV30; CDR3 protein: CAWSRPQKVDGYTF
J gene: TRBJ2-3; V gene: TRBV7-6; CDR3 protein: CASTTGALTDTQYF
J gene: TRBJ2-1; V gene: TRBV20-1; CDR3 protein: CSANSDSSYNEQFF
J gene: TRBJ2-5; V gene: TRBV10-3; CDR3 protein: CAISGRVGETQYF
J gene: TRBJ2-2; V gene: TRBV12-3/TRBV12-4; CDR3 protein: CASSWTSEWAGELFF
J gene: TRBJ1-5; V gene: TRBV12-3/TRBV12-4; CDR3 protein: CASSFVAGEYQPQHF
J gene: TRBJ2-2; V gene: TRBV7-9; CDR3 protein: CASSTTGLGTGELFF
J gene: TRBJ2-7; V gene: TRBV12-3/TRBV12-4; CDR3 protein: CASSSTGGDSPHYEQYF